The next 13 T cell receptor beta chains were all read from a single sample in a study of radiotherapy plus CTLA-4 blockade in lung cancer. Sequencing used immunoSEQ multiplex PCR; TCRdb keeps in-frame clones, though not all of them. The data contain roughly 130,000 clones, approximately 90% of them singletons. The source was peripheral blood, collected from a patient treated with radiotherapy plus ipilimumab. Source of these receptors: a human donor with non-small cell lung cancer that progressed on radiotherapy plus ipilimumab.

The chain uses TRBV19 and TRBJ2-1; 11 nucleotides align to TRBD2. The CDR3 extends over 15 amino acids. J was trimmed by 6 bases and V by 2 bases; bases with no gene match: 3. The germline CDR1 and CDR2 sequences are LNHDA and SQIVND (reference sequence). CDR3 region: CASSIPGLAGNEQFF. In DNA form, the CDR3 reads TGTGCCAGTAGTATACCAGGACTAGCGGGCAATGAGCAGTTCTTC.

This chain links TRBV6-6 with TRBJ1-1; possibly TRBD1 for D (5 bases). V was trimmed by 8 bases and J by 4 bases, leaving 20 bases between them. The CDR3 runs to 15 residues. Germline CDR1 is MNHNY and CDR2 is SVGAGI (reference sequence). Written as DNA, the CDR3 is TGTGCCAGCGTCGCATTGAGGGGCGGCGGCACTGAAGCTTTCTTT. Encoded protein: CASVALRGGGTEAFF.

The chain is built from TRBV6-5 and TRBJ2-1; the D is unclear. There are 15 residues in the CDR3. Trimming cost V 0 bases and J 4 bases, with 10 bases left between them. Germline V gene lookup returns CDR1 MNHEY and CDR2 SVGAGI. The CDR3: CASSYSSNAYNEQFF. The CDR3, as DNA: TGTGCCAGCAGTTACTCGAGTAACGCATACAATGAGCAGTTCTTC.

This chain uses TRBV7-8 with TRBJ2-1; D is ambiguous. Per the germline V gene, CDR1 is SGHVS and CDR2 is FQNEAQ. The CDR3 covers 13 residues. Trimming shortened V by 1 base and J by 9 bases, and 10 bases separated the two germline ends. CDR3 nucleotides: TGTGCCAGCAGCTTAGTCATGAGTAGTGAGCAGTTCTTC. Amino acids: CASSLVMSSEQFF. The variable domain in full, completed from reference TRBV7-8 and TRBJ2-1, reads GAGVSQSPRYKVAKRGQDVALRCDPISGHVSLFWYQQALGQGPEFLTYFQNEAQLDKSGLPSDRFFAERPEGSVSTLKIQRTQQEDSAVYLCASSLVMSSEQFFGPGTRLTVL.

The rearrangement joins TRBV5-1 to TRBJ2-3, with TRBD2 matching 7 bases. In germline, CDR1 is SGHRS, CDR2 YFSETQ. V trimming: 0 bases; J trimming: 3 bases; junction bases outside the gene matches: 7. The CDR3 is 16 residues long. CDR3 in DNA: TGCGCCAGCAGCTTGGTAGGCGGGAGTATAACAGATACGCAGTATTTT. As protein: CASSLVGGSITDTQYF.

The CDR3 region has the DNA TGTGCCAGTTCCCCCGGGGGCACCTCCTACGAGCAGTACTTC. It specifies CASSPGGTSYEQYF. J is TRBJ2-7 and V is TRBV19; perhaps D is TRBD1 or TRBD2 (6 bases each). Germline values: CDR1 LNHDA, CDR2 SQIVND (reference sequence). This CDR3 spans 14 amino acids. Trimming left V 8 bases short and J 0 bases short, with 14 bases between.

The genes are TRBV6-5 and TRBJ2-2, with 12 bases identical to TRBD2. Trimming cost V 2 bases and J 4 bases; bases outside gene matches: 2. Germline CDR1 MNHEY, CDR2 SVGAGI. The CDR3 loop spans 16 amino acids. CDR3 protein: CASSYLAGGPTGELFF. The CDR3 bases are TGTGCCAGCAGTTACCTAGCGGGAGGGCCCACCGGGGAGCTGTTTTTT.

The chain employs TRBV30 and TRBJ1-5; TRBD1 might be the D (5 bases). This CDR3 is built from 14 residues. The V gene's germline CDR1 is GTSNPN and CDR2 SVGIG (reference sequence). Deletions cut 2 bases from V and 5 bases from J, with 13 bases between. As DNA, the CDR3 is TGTGCCTGGAGTATCCCGAGGGGAGATCAGCCCCAGCATTTT. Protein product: CAWSIPRGDQPQHF.

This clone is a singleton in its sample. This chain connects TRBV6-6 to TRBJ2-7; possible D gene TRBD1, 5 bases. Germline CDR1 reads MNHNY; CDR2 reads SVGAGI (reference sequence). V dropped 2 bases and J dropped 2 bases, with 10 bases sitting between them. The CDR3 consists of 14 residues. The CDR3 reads CASSYGRGTYEQYF. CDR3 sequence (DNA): TGTGCCAGCAGTTACGGTAGGGGCACCTACGAGCAGTACTTC.

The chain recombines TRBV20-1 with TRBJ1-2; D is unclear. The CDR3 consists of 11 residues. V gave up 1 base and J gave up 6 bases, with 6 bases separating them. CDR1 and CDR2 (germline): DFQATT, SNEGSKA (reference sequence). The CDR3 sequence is CSARVSDGYTF. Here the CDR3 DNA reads TGCAGTGCTAGAGTGAGTGATGGCTACACCTTC.

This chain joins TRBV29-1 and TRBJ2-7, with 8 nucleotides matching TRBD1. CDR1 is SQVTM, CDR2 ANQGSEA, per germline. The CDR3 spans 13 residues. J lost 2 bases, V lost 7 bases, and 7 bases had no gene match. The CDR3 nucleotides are TGCAGCGCTCGGACAGGGATTACCTACGAGCAGTACTTC. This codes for CSARTGITYEQYF.

CDR3 nucleotide sequence: TGCGCCAGCAGCCAAGATCTGTGGGGTAAGGGCCGTTCCTACGAGCAGTACTTC. This gives the protein CASSQDLWGKGRSYEQYF. The rearrangement links TRBV4-1 to TRBJ2-7; D not resolved. Germline V gene sequence: CDR1 MGHRA, CDR2 YSYEKL. The CDR3 covers 18 residues. The V end lost 0 bases, the J end lost 1 base, and 19 bases lay between the germline ends.

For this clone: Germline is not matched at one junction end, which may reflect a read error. The CDR3, as DNA: TGCGCCAGCAATGAGAGGTCCACCGGGGAGCTGTTTTTT. Protein sequence: CASNERSTGELFF. The chain carries TRBV10-2 and TRBJ2-2, with D unclear. The germline CDR1 and CDR2 sequences are WSHSY and SAAADI. The CDR3 contains 13 residues.